One and the same sample provided the 21 T cell receptor beta chains below, sequenced in a study of blood T cell repertoires in COVID-19. Only in-frame clones appear in the TCRdb table, and some are missing; sequencing was by immunoSEQ multiplex PCR. The sample has 150,000 or so clones; 60% to 85% are singletons. The source material was peripheral blood. Every receptor here comes from a woman aged 55-69 years with COVID-19, enrolled during active disease.

The V and J genes are TRBV30 and TRBJ2-2; 7 bases map to TRBD2. Germline V gives CDR1 GTSNPN, CDR2 SVGIG (reference sequence). The ends lost 4 bases at V and 4 bases at J; junction bases unmatched: 9. The CDR3 covers 15 residues. CDR3 region: CAWTLEREPTGELFF. CDR3 DNA: TGTGCCTGGACCCTGGAGCGGGAACCCACCGGGGAGCTGTTTTTT.

V and J are TRBV10-3 and TRBJ1-3, with 7 positions matching TRBD1. The length of the CDR3 is 17 residues. The V and J ends lost 3 bases and 0 bases, in that order; junction bases with no gene match: 8. Germline CDR1 is ENHRY and CDR2 is SYGVKD. The DNA for the CDR3 is TGTGCCATCAGTGACCCCCGGACAGGCCGCTCTGGAAACACCATATATTTT. Translation: CAISDPRTGRSGNTIYF.

The chain carries TRBV6-2 or TRBV6-3 and TRBJ1-6; unclear D gene. The germline CDR1 and CDR2 sequences are MNHEY and SVGEGT. The CDR3 has 13 amino acids. V lost 2 bases to trimming and J lost 8 bases, with 7 bases between them. The CDR3 nucleotides are TGTGCCAGCAGTTACCGTACAGATTCACCCCTCCACTTT. It translates to CASSYRTDSPLHF.

The genes are TRBV7-2 and TRBJ2-1; unclear D gene. The CDR3 extends over 13 amino acids. V lost 2 bases, J lost 9 bases, and 11 bases lay in between. CDR1 is SGHTA and CDR2 is FQGNSA in the germline V gene. CDR3 DNA sequence: TGTGCCAGCAGCTTATCGCGCTTAACTGAGCAGTTCTTC. Translated, it gives CASSLSRLTEQFF.

J is TRBJ2-7 and V is TRBV4-3; 7 bases match TRBD1. Germline V lookup: CDR1 LGHNA, CDR2 YSLEER. The length of the CDR3 is 15 residues. Trimming cost V 3 bases and J 1 base; bases outside gene matches: 6. The CDR3 DNA sequence: TGCGCCAGCAGCCAGTACCGGGACAGATCCTACGAGCAGTACTTC. Its translation: CASSQYRDRSYEQYF.

The chain recombines TRBV11-2 with TRBJ2-3; tentative D call: TRBD1 (5 bases). Germline CDR1 reads SGHAT; CDR2 reads FQNNGV. V was shortened by 5 bases and J by 0 bases, with 18 bases between the two germline ends. The CDR3 loop spans 17 amino acids. The CDR3 spells CASSRFQGVGSTDTQYF. The CDR3 nucleotides are TGTGCCAGCAGCCGATTTCAAGGGGTAGGGAGCACAGATACGCAGTATTTT.

The sample holds a few counts of this clone. This sequence joins TRBV5-4 and TRBJ1-1, with D possibly TRBD1 on 5 matching bases. This CDR3 comprises 13 residues. Germline CDR1 reads SGHNT; CDR2 reads YYREEE (reference sequence). The ends were cut back, 5 bases at V and 0 bases at J, with 8 bases in the middle. The CDR3 nucleotides read TGTGCCAGCAGAAAGGGGTTGAACACTGAAGCTTTCTTT. This encodes CASRKGLNTEAFF. Full variable domain (remainder filled in from reference TRBV5-4 and TRBJ1-1): ETGVTQSPTHLIKTRGQQVTLRCSSQSGHNTVSWYQQALGQGPQFIFQYYREEENGRGNFPPRFSGLQFPNYSSELNVNALELDDSALYLCASRKGLNTEAFFGQGTRLTVV.

There are a few counts of this clone. CDR3 sequence: CASSPSGGASYGYTF. The CDR3 DNA sequence: TGTGCCAGCTCACCCTCGGGGGGCGCTTCCTATGGCTACACCTTC. The chain uses TRBV18 and TRBJ1-2, with D possibly TRBD1 on 6 matching bases. V was pared by 3 bases and J by 4 bases, with 15 bases between. CDR1 and CDR2 (germline): KGHSH, LQKENI. The CDR3 is made up of 15 amino acids.

The CDR3 here is CASSVQGAMGYTF. For the CDR3, the DNA is TGTGCCAGCAGTGTTCAGGGGGCAATGGGCTACACCTTC. J is TRBJ1-2 and V is TRBV2; 8 nucleotides match TRBD1. J was trimmed by 8 bases and V by 4 bases; bases with no gene match: 6. Germline lookup yields CDR1 SNHLY and CDR2 FYNNEI. This CDR3 is 13 amino acids long.

This chain joins TRBV3-1 (or the pseudogene TRBV3-2) and TRBJ2-7; D not resolved. Trimming removed 1 base at V and 3 bases at J, with 13 bases between. Germline V gene data show CDR1 as LGHDT and CDR2 as YNNKEL (reference sequence). This CDR3 contains 15 residues. CDR3 nucleotides: TGTGCCAGCAGCCAAGCACCCCTAGGCAGCTACGAGCAGTACTTC. This translates into CASSQAPLGSYEQYF.

This chain connects TRBV12-5 to TRBJ1-2, with D perhaps TRBD1 (6 bases). V lost 2 bases and J lost 8, with 12 bases in between. The CDR3 is 13 amino acids. The germline CDR1 and CDR2 sequences are LGHNT and FRNRAP. The CDR3: CASGLTQGRGYTF. The CDR3 DNA sequence: TGTGCTAGTGGTTTGACACAGGGAAGAGGCTACACCTTC.

The J gene is TRBJ2-4, the V gene TRBV10-3; 12 bases are shared with TRBD1. Germline CDR1 ENHRY, CDR2 SYGVKD. There are 17 residues in the CDR3. V lost 4 bases to trimming and J lost 0 bases; unmatched junction nucleotides: 4. The CDR3 DNA reads TGTGCCATCAGTGGTGGGGACAGGGGGCTAGCCAAAAACATTCAGTACTTC. Translation gives CAISGGDRGLAKNIQYF.

V and J are TRBV5-4 and TRBJ1-6; 7 bases agree with TRBD1. The CDR3 contains 15 residues. The V gene end was trimmed by 6 bases and the J gene end by 7 bases; junction bases not matched to a gene: 10. CDR1 SGHNT and CDR2 YYREEE come from the germline V gene (reference sequence). The CDR3 nucleotides read TGTGCCAGCAACCTTGGGGGGACAGTAAATTCACCCCTCCACTTT. Protein product: CASNLGGTVNSPLHF.

The rearrangement joins TRBV6-1 to TRBJ1-1; a possible D gene is TRBD1 (6 bases). Germline CDR1 and CDR2: MNHNS and SASEGT. The CDR3 totals 14 residues. Trimming pared 1 base from V and 2 bases from J, leaving 8 bases between. CDR3: CASSEGDINTEAFF. CDR3 nucleotide sequence: TGTGCCAGCAGTGAAGGGGACATAAACACTGAAGCTTTCTTT.

The rearrangement joins TRBV6-1 to TRBJ2-7, with no clear D. In germline, CDR1 is MNHNS, CDR2 SASEGT. V was trimmed by 2 bases and J by 6 bases, leaving 11 bases between them. The CDR3 covers 13 residues. The CDR3 sequence is CASSEQVPPEQYV. The DNA of the CDR3 is TGTGCCAGCAGTGAACAGGTCCCCCCCGAGCAGTACGTC.

This chain joins TRBV19 and TRBJ1-1, with 8 bases aligning to TRBD1. Germline V CDR1 and CDR2: LNHDA, SQIVND (reference sequence). The V and J ends lost 6 bases and 5 bases, in that order; junction bases with no gene match: 11. The CDR3 is made up of 15 amino acids. The CDR3 reads CASSPSGQGGTEAFF. CDR3 sequence (DNA): TGTGCCAGTAGCCCTTCCGGACAGGGCGGGACTGAAGCTTTCTTT.

The chain's CDR3 is CASSISGGPREQYF. For the CDR3, the DNA is TGTGCCAGCAGTATCTCGGGAGGGCCGCGGGAGCAGTACTTC. V is TRBV27 and J is TRBJ2-7, with 8 nucleotides matching TRBD2. Germline-derived CDR1 and CDR2 are MNHEY and SMNVEV (reference sequence). The J segment lost 7 bases and the V segment lost 5 bases, leaving 10 bases of the junction unmatched. The CDR3 totals 14 residues.

The chain is built from TRBV3-1 (or the pseudogene TRBV3-2) and TRBJ2-7; 7 bases line up with TRBD2. CDR3 length: 13 residues. CDR1 is LGHDT and CDR2 is YNNKEL in the germline V gene (reference sequence). The V gene end was trimmed by 4 bases and the J gene end by 3 bases; junction bases not matched to a gene: 3. The CDR3 here is CASSRGGLYEQYF. CDR3 DNA sequence: TGTGCCAGCAGCCGGGGAGGGCTCTACGAGCAGTACTTC.

The chain employs TRBV3-1 (or the pseudogene TRBV3-2) and TRBJ2-7, with 14 bases identical to TRBD2. With 6 bases clipped from V and 6 bases from J, the junction kept 10 bases outside the gene matches. This CDR3 spans 16 amino acids. Germline V gene data show CDR1 as LGHDT and CDR2 as YNNKEL (reference sequence). DNA of the CDR3: TGTGCCAGCAGGCTCAGACTAGCGGGAGGGCTCGGCGAGCAGTACTTC. This translates into CASRLRLAGGLGEQYF.

The chain has TRBV9 and TRBJ1-3, with a tentative D call TRBD1 (5 bases). V dropped 3 bases and J dropped 7 bases, with 11 bases sitting between them. Germline CDR1 reads SGDLS; CDR2 reads YYNGEE. CDR3 size: 13 residues. CDR3 sequence (DNA): TGTGCCAGCAGCGCGGCGCGGGGGAACACCATATATTTT. It codes for CASSAARGNTIYF.

The V call is TRBV6-6, the J call TRBJ2-7; tentatively, D is TRBD2 (5 bases). The CDR3 extends over 14 amino acids. V shed 5 bases and J shed 0 bases, with 11 bases lying between them. CDR1 MNHNY and CDR2 SVGAGI come from the germline V gene (reference sequence). DNA of the CDR3: TGTGCCAGCAGTGGGGAGAAGAGCTCCTACGAGCAGTACTTC. Translated: CASSGEKSSYEQYF.